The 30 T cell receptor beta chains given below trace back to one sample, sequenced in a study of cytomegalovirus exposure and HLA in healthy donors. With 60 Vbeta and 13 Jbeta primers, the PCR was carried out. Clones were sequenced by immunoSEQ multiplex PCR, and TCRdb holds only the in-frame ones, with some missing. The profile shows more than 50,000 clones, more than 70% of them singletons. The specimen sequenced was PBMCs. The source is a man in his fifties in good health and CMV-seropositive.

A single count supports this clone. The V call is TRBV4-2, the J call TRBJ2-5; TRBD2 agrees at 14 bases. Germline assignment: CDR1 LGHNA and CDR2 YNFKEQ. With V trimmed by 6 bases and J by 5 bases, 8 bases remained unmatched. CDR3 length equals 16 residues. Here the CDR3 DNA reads TGTGCCAGCAGTGTGGGACTAGCGGGGGAACGGGAGACCCAGTACTTC. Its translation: CASSVGLAGERETQYF.

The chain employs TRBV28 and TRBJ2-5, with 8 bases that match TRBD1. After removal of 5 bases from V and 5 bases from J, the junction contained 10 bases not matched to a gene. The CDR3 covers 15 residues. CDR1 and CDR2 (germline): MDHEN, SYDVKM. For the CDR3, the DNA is TGTGCCAGCAGTCGCCCGACCACAGGGGGGGAGACCCAGTACTTC. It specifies CASSRPTTGGETQYF.

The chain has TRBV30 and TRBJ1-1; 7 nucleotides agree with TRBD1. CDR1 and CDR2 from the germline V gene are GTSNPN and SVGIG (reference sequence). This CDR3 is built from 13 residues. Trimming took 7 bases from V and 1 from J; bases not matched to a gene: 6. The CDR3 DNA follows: TGTGCCTCAGACAGGGTCACGAACACTGAAGCTTTCTTT. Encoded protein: CASDRVTNTEAFF.

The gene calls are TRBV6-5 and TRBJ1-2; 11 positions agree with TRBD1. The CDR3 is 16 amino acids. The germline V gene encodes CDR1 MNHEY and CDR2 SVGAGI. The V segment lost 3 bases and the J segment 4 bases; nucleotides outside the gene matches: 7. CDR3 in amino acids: CASSYTWGTGGYGYTF. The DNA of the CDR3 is TGTGCCAGCAGTTATACCTGGGGGACAGGGGGCTATGGCTACACCTTC.

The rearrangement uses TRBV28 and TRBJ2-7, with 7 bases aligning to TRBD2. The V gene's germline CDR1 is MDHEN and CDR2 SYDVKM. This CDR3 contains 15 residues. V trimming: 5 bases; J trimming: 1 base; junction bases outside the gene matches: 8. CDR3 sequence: CASSSGGSTSYEQYF. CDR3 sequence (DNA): TGTGCCAGCAGTAGCGGCGGGAGTACATCCTACGAGCAGTACTTC.

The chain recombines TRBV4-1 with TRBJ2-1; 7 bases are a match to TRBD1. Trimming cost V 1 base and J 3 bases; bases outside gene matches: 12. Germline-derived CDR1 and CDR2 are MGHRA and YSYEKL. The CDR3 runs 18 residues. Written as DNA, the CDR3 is TGCGCCAGCAGCCAAGGGGCTCAGAACAGGGGATTCTACAATGAGCAGTTCTTC. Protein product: CASSQGAQNRGFYNEQFF.

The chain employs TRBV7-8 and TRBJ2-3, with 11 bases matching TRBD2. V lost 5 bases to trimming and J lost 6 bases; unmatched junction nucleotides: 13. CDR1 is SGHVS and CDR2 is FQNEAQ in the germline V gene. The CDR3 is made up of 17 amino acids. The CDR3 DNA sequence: TGTGCCAGCAGCAGGGCGGGGGTAGCGGGAGGGGGTGATACGCAGTATTTT. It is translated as CASSRAGVAGGGDTQYF.

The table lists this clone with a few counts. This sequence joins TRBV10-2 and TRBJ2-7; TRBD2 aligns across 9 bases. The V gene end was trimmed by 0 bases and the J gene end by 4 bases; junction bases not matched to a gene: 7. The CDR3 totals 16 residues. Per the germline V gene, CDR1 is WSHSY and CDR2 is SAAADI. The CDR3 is CASSESRLSGSYEQYF. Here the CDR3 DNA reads TGCGCCAGCAGTGAGTCGAGGCTTAGCGGGAGTTACGAGCAGTACTTC.

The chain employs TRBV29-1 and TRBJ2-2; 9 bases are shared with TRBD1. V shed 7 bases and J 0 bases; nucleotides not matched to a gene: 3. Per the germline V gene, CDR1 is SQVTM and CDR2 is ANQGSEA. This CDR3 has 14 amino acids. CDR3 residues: CSGRQGANTGELFF. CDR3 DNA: TGCAGCGGGAGACAGGGGGCGAACACCGGGGAGCTGTTTTTT.

The CDR3 nucleotides are TGTGCCAGCAGCTTTTCCGTTATCAGGGGTAGCAATCAGCCCCAGCATTTT. As protein: CASSFSVIRGSNQPQHF. The chain carries TRBV7-8 and TRBJ1-5, with D possibly matching TRBD1 (6 bases). Germline V gives CDR1 SGHVS, CDR2 FQNEAQ. The CDR3 sequence is 17 residues long. The germline V and J ends were trimmed by 3 bases and 0 bases, with 15 bases remaining between them.

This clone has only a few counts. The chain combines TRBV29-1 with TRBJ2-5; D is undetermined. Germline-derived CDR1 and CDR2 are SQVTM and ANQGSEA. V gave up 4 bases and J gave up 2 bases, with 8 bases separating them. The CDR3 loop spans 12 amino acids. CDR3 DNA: TGCAGCGTTGGTGTCGGTCAAGAGACCCAGTACTTC. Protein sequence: CSVGVGQETQYF.

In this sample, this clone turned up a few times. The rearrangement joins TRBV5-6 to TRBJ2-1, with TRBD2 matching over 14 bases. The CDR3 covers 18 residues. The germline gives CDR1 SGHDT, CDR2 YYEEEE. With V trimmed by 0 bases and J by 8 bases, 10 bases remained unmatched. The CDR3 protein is CASSLGPGTSGSWHEQFF. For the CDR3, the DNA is TGTGCCAGCAGCTTGGGTCCCGGGACTAGCGGGAGTTGGCATGAGCAGTTCTTC.

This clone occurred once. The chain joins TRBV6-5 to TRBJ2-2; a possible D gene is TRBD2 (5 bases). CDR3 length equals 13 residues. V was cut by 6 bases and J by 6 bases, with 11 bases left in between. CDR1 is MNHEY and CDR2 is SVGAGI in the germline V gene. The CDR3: CASRNLAAGELFF. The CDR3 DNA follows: TGTGCCAGCAGGAACCTAGCTGCCGGGGAGCTGTTTTTT.

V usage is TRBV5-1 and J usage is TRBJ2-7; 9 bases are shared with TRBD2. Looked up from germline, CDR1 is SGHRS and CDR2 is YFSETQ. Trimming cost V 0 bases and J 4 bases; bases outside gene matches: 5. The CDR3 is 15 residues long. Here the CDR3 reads CASSLAGSGGYEQYF. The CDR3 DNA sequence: TGCGCCAGCAGCTTGGCAGGTAGCGGGGGTTACGAGCAGTACTTC.

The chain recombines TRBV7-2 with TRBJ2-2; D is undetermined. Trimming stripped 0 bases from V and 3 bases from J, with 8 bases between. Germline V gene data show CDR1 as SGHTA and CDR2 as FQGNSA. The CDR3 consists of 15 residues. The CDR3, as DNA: TGTGCCAGCAGCTTAGCGCTCGGTTACACCGGGGAGCTGTTTTTT. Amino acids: CASSLALGYTGELFF.

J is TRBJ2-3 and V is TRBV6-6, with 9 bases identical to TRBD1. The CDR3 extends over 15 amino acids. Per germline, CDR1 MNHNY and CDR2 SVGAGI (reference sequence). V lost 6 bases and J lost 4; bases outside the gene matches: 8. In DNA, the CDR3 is TGTGCCAGCAGGACAGGGGGAAAGGCCGCAGATACGCAGTATTTT. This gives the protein CASRTGGKAADTQYF.

The CDR3 region is CASSDRTSGRLEQYF. CDR3 sequence (DNA): TGTGCCAGCAGCGATAGGACTAGCGGTCGGCTCGAGCAGTACTTC. The chain is built from TRBV6-1 and TRBJ2-7, with 10 bases matching TRBD2. CDR3 size: 15 residues. The germline V gene encodes CDR1 MNHNS and CDR2 SASEGT. V was clipped by 6 bases and J by 6 bases; unmatched bases: 11.

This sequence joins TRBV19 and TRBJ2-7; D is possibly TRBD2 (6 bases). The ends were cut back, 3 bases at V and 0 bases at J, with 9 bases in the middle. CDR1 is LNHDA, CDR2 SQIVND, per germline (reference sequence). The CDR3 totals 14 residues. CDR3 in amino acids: CASSIPGDSYEQYF. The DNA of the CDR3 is TGTGCCAGTAGTATCCCGGGGGACTCCTACGAGCAGTACTTC.

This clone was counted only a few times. The CDR3 spells CASSRKGLATTGELFF. The CDR3 DNA is TGTGCCAGTAGTAGAAAGGGACTAGCGACGACCGGGGAGCTGTTTTTT. V gene TRBV19 combines with J gene TRBJ2-2; 10 bases match TRBD2. Germline V gene lookup returns CDR1 LNHDA and CDR2 SQIVND (reference sequence). V lost 4 bases to trimming and J lost 5 bases; unmatched junction nucleotides: 7. The CDR3 consists of 16 residues.

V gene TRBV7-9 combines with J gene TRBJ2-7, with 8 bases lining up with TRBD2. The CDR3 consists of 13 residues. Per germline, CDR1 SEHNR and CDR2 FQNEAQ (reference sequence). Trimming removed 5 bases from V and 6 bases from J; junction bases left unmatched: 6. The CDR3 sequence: CASSPTLAAEQYF. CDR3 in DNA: TGTGCCAGCAGCCCTACACTAGCGGCCGAGCAGTACTTC. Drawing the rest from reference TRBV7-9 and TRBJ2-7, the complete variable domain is DTGVSQNPRHKITKRGQNVTFRCDPISEHNRLYWYRQTLGQGPEFLTYFQNEAQLEKSRLLSDRFSAERPKGSFSTLEIQRTEQGDSAMYLCASSPTLAAEQYFGPGTRLTVT.

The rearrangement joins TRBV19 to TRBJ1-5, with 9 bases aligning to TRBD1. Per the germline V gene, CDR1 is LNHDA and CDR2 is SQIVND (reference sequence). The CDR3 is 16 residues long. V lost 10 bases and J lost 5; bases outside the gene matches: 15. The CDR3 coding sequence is TGTGCCACATCGGCCCTGGACAGGGGATGGGATCAGCCCCAGCATTTT. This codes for CATSALDRGWDQPQHF.

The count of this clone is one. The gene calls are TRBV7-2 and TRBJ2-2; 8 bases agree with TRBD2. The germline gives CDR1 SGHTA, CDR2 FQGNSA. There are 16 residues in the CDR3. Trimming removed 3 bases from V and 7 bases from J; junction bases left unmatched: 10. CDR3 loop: CASSFLTGGPHGELFF. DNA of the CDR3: TGTGCCAGCAGCTTCCTAACGGGGGGGCCGCACGGGGAGCTGTTTTTT.

CDR3: CASMSFGTEAFF. CDR3 DNA: TGTGCCAGCATGAGTTTTGGCACTGAAGCTTTCTTT. This sequence joins TRBV5-4 and TRBJ1-1, with D hard to call. V dropped 6 bases and J dropped 4 bases, with 10 bases sitting between them. CDR1 is SGHNT and CDR2 is YYREEE in the germline V gene (reference sequence). The CDR3 loop spans 12 amino acids.

The CDR3 reads CASSLEVPSGVDTQYF. DNA of the CDR3: TGCGCCAGCAGCTTGGAGGTCCCTAGCGGGGTTGATACGCAGTATTTT. The rearrangement uses TRBV5-1 and TRBJ2-3; 9 nucleotides line up with TRBD2. J gave up 6 bases and V 0 bases, and 8 bases lay outside the gene matches. In germline, CDR1 is SGHRS, CDR2 YFSETQ. The length of the CDR3 is 16 residues.

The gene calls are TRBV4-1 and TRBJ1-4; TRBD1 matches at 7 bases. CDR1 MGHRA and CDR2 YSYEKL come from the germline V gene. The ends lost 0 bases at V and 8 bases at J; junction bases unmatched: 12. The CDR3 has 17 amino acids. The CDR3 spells CASSQDSEQGSGEKLFF. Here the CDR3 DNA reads TGCGCCAGCAGCCAAGATTCTGAACAGGGGAGCGGGGAAAAACTGTTTTTT.

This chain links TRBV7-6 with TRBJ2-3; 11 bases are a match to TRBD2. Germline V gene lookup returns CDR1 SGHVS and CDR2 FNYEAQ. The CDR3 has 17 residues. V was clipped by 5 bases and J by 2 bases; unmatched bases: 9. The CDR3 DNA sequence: TGTGCCAGCAGCCGACGAGTAGCGGGGGGGAACACAGATACGCAGTATTTT. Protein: CASSRRVAGGNTDTQYF.

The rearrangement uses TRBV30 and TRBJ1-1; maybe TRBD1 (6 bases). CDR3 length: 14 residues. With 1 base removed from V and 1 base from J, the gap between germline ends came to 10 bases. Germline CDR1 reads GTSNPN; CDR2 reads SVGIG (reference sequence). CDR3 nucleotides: TGTGCCTGGAGTGGCTGGACAGCGAACACTGAAGCTTTCTTT. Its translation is CAWSGWTANTEAFF.

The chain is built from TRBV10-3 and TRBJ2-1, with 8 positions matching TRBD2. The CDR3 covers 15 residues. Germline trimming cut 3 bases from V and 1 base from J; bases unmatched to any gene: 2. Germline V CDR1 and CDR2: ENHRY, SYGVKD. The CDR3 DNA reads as TGTGCCATCAGTGATAGCGGGATTTCCTACAATGAGCAGTTCTTC. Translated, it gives CAISDSGISYNEQFF.

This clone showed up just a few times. CDR3 nucleotide sequence: TGTGCCAGCACTTTGGCCACTGGGGGGGATTATGGCTACACCTTC. Translating gives CASTLATGGDYGYTF. The V call is TRBV27, the J call TRBJ1-2; D may be TRBD1 (5 bases). The CDR3 covers 15 residues. V was clipped by 7 bases and J by 5 bases, with 20 bases between them. Germline CDR1 and CDR2: MNHEY and SMNVEV (reference sequence).

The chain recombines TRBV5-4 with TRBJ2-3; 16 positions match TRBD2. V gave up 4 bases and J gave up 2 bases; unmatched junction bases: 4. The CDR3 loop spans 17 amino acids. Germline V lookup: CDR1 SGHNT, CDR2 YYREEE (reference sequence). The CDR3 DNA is TGTGCCAGCAGCCGGGGACTAGCGGGAGGGAACACAGATACGCAGTATTTT. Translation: CASSRGLAGGNTDTQYF.